Listed here is a single T cell receptor beta chain. In its sample, this clone was seen once. What this receptor recognizes is not known. No base-level quality is on record; no much larger clone is a single base apart. The same CDR3 arises from other DNA sequences in this sample as well. Library generation was performed with the immunoSEQ multiplex PCR assay. For the multiplex PCR, a mixture combining 60 forward primers for TCR Vbeta segments and 13 reverse primers for TCR Jbeta segments was used. A multiplex PCR assay on genomic DNA amplified the CDR3 region of rearranged TCR beta genes. Amplified TCR beta libraries were sequenced as 87-base-pair reads on the Illumina HiSeq System. The authors' analysis ran thus. A later analysis tallied 70 million to 100 million unique TCR beta chains across the 666 repertoires, and around 12 million of those chains were shared by two or more donors. Raw reads were error-corrected and collapsed into unique sequences with a nearest-neighbor algorithm that merged closely related sequences to remove PCR and sequencing errors. V, D and J gene segments were assigned by aligning CDR3 sequences to IMGT reference sequences. Each retained sequence needed at least a six-nucleotide match to both a V gene segment and a J gene segment. A rearrangement was called productive if the CDR3 had no stop codons and remained in frame with V and J, and every other rearrangement was called non-productive. Following IMGT convention, CDR3 was defined as the stretch from the second conserved V-encoded cysteine up to the conserved J-encoded phenylalanine. The earlier analysis of 450 to 750 of the donors excluded any sequence lacking an unambiguous match to a single V gene segment. An earlier analysis of several hundred of the donors called V segments functional above 56.7% productive rearrangements and segregating when the between-donor standard deviation exceeded 5%. A statistical classification framework was built to diagnose cytomegalovirus status from the catalog of TCR beta chain sequences. V and J gene assignment, in a later analysis, came from comparing TCR nucleotide sequences with IMGT/GENE-DB human TR gene sequences. The TCRdist pipeline was used in a later analysis to assign CDR3 sequences and most-parsimonious VDJ recombination scenarios. In a later analysis, every TCR beta chain was defined by the combination of its CDR3 amino acid sequence and its V-gene family, and reads without a unique V-gene family were dropped. A later analysis removed 550 to 650 highly shared, low-generation-probability nucleotide sequences to deal with suspected cross-contamination and a sequencing artifact. In a later analysis, a clonal expansion index was calculated for each public chain from normalized within-repertoire ranks of inferred template counts. A later analysis computed generation probabilities with a VDJ recombination model fitted to out-of-frame rearrangements, and checked the results against IGoR. In a later analysis, hypergeometric tests were used to score TCR-TCR, TCR-HLA and TCR-CMV co-occurrence, with a repertoire-size bias correction applied to TCR pairs. A later analysis estimated false discovery rates by permuting HLA or CMV assignments 20 times. In a later analysis, co-occurring TCRs were grouped using DBSCAN, and TCRdist sequence similarity was added for clustering within HLA-allele-positive subsets. For co-occurrence clustering, repertoires with fewer than 30,000 or more than 120,000 public chains were excluded, along with a handful of repertoires with anomalous nucleotide sharing. TCRdb mirrors the immuneACCESS table, restricted to in-frame sequences. Some clones are absent from its copies; in checked studies, under half trace to an unresolved V gene, and the reason for the others is unknown. For V, J and clone size, that table is used; D and trimming come from the DNA. Here the sample has 150,000 to 200,000 clones; 84% occur a single time. Approximately 0.98% of the sample goes to the ten largest clones.

Based on the germline V gene, the CDR1 and CDR2 sequences are MNHEY and SVGAGI. Taken from cysteine to phenylalanine, the CDR3 has 13 residues. Just CDR3 DNA is preserved here, 39 bases in frame from base 1. V drops 0 bases and J drops 1 base, leaving 3 bases in between. In total, approximately 700 healthy bone marrow donors made up the cohort. Cohort members were all nominally healthy when sampled, although unrecorded immune exposures were likely present. The donor tested CMV seronegative and was one of the 352 seronegative cohort members. A peripheral blood sample was collected from each donor, and TCR beta sequencing was performed on peripheral blood mononuclear cells. Genomic DNA was extracted from the blood cell samples with the Qiagen DNeasy Blood Extraction Kit. This entry is derived from a study of cytomegalovirus exposure and HLA in healthy donors (TCRdb year 2017). About the investigation overall: According to an earlier analysis of around 600 of the donors, some 170 million T cells yielded 95 million to 140 million unique TCR beta sequences and about 280 Gb of sequence data. An early release that covered about 600 HLA-typed donors contained 250 to 350 gigabases of sequencing data and 65 million to 100 million unique TCR sequences. Among the roughly 400 genotyped donors, about 85% belonged to the genetic ancestry cluster associated with self-reported Caucasian donors. The aim of the study was to test whether cataloging public T cell receptors could identify signatures of past pathogen exposure. The study used immunosequencing to profile the T cell repertoires of approximately 690 subjects and linked those repertoires to cytomegalovirus serostatus. A separate validation cohort of over a hundred different subjects was used in addition to the 666-subject first cohort. To predict cytomegalovirus infection status, the study brought together high-throughput TCR immunosequencing, statistical association of individual TCRs with disease status, and machine learning. A later analysis re-analyzed previously published TCR beta repertoires from roughly 600 donors and added high-resolution HLA genotyping to study TCR occurrence patterns. Rather than drawing on any new phenotypic data, the later analysis identified candidate immune exposures from TCR beta sequences and the way those sequences occurred across donors. An earlier analysis of approximately 580 of the donors used high-throughput TCR beta sequencing to judge whether each TCR beta V gene segment behaved as functional or pseudogenic. Alongside the repertoire data, information on donor age, sex, ethnicity and CMV serostatus was compiled. Genome-wide SNP genotypes for about 60% of the 666 donors were used in a later genetic analysis, which treated that subset as a discovery cohort. Every repertoire in the discovery cohort had been generated on one and the same sequencing platform. HLA typing included class I and class II loci at four-digit resolution. The number of donors typed differed by locus, with roughly 620-630 for A, B, C, DRB1 and DQB1, 522 for DQA1, 600 to 610 for DPA1, and approximately 470 for DPB1. Several DR-DQ haplotypes were treated as single units for association and clustering because of strong linkage in the cohort. Across some 400 genotyped donors of the cohort, an average of roughly 250,000 unique TCR beta nucleotide sequences per donor were sequenced, and roughly a sixth of those sequences were non-productive. General conclusions and limits of the study: Linkage disequilibrium might explain the correlated functional status among segregating V segments, but an unknown experimental factor could not be excluded. Only TCR beta chains were sequenced in this cohort, and the absence of alpha or paired-chain data limited detectable features. Cytomegalovirus status was reported to be diagnosed by the classifier with high specificity and sensitivity in both the original and validation cohorts. A further reported finding was that TCR beta sequences accurately predicted the HLA-A and HLA-B alleles for most subjects in the first cohort. A total of 164 TCR beta chains were listed by the study as associated with cytomegalovirus. V-gene and J-gene trimming of TCR beta chains was associated with a missense DCLRE1C variant in a later genetic analysis, and the association was replicated in an independent cohort. The earlier analysis of approximately 560 of the donors excluded roughly 16 rarely observed V segments, including chromosome 9 orphons, because counts were too low. In an earlier analysis of fewer than 700 of the donors, most TCR beta V segments appeared in productive rearrangements about 87% or about 30% of the time, broadly matching IMGT annotations. Some IMGT-functional V segments, including TRBV6-2 and TRBV6-3, could not be told apart with the 87-base-pair reads, so those segments were excluded. Several of the top co-occurrence clusters appeared to be linked to parvovirus B19, influenza, CMV and Epstein-Barr virus, according to a later analysis. According to the authors, the approach could potentially be generalized to other disease states and immunological phenotypes. While some public TCRs were present in many individuals, most TCR sequences turned up only very rarely across donors. In a later analysis, HLA-associated TCR beta chains were found to be more clonally expanded and to have lower generation probabilities than equally common non-associated chains. Because some donors lacked HLA typing at each locus, the association tests relied only on the typed subset. Three of the identified cytomegalovirus-associated TCR beta chains were confirmed in vitro to be specific for cytomegalovirus antigens. In a later analysis, TCR association rates were found to vary across HLA loci, with the most associated TCRs seen for DRB1 alleles and the fewest for HLA-C alleles. Presence/absence analyses assumed roughly uniform sequencing depth across donors, an assumption that may not hold. A later analysis associated 16,951 TCR beta sequences with specific HLA alleles at a false discovery rate of 0.05. A cluster of highly shared sequence variants was judged likely to be a technical artifact of the sequencing pipeline. Strong co-occurrence of HLA alleles, especially DR and DQ, made assigning TCR associations to individual alleles difficult. According to a later genetic analysis, donors in an Asian-associated ancestry cluster had fewer N-insertions in productive TCRs than the approximately 650-donor mean. Most CMV-associated TCR beta chains appeared to be HLA-restricted in a later analysis, and the HLA associations seemed to be driven largely by CMV exposure. The only immune exposure information available for the cohort was CMV serostatus.

This clonotype originated in a man between 25 and 39 years old in good health and CMV-seronegative. The sequenced material came from PBMCs. The chain joins TRBV6-5 to TRBJ1-1; no D segment can be confidently identified. The CDR3 corresponds to CASSYSRNTEAFF. DNA sequence: TGTGCCAGCAGTTACTCGAGGAACACTGAAGCTTTCTTT.